The rows below give T cell receptor beta chains drawn from one sample of a study of T cell responses to AZD1222 COVID-19 vaccine. Data came from immunoSEQ multiplex PCR; TCRdb stores just in-frame clones and leaves some out. The sample records some 110,000 clones, 85% to 95% being singletons. This sample comprised peripheral blood, obtained on day 0 of AZD1222 vaccination. Source of these receptors: an adult in good health. The CDR3 runs from the conserved cysteine through the conserved F or W. The order of the fields is D gene, J gene, V gene, CDR3 length, clone size, CDR3 DNA, CDR3 protein. D genes are given only for firm matches. Some rows have no size entry. The others give once, few or many, or a class for an expanded clone.

D gene: TRBD2; J gene: TRBJ2-3; V gene: TRBV19; CDR3 length: 15; clone size: once; CDR3 DNA: TGTGCCAGCCGGACTAGCGGGAGTTGGACAGATACGCAGTATTTT; CDR3 protein: CASRTSGSWTDTQYF
D gene: TRBD2; J gene: TRBJ2-5; V gene: TRBV6-2/TRBV6-3; CDR3 length: 15; clone size: -; CDR3 DNA: TGTGCCAGCAGTTACCGAACTAGCGGGAGAGAGACCCAGTACTTC; CDR3 protein: CASSYRTSGRETQYF
D gene: -; J gene: TRBJ2-1; V gene: TRBV27; CDR3 length: 17; clone size: once; CDR3 DNA: TGTGCCAGCAGTAACACACAGCGCCGGAGTGTTTCCAATGAGCAGTTCTTC; CDR3 protein: CASSNTQRRSVSNEQFF
D gene: -; J gene: TRBJ2-2; V gene: TRBV3-1/TRBV3-2; CDR3 length: 13; clone size: -; CDR3 DNA: TGTGCCAGCAGCCAATGGCCCACCGGGGAGCTGTTTTTT; CDR3 protein: CASSQWPTGELFF
D gene: TRBD1; J gene: TRBJ1-2; V gene: TRBV29-1; CDR3 length: 13; clone size: -; CDR3 DNA: TGCAGCGTTGTAAAGACAGGGAACCATGGCTACACCTTC; CDR3 protein: CSVVKTGNHGYTF
D gene: TRBD2; J gene: TRBJ2-3; V gene: TRBV18; CDR3 length: 13; clone size: -; CDR3 DNA: TGTGCCAGCTCACCACCGGGGGGGGACACGCAGTATTTT; CDR3 protein: CASSPPGGDTQYF
D gene: TRBD2; J gene: TRBJ2-1; V gene: TRBV19; CDR3 length: 18; clone size: -; CDR3 DNA: TGTGCCAGTAGGTTTAGCGGGAGGGCCATGACCTCCTACAATGAGCAGTTCTTC; CDR3 protein: CASRFSGRAMTSYNEQFF
D gene: TRBD1; J gene: TRBJ2-7; V gene: TRBV19; CDR3 length: 15; clone size: -; CDR3 DNA: TGTGCCAGTAGTGCCTCCGGGACAGGGGGCTACGAGCAGTACTTC; CDR3 protein: CASSASGTGGYEQYF
D gene: TRBD1; J gene: TRBJ1-2; V gene: TRBV9; CDR3 length: 14; clone size: -; CDR3 DNA: TGTGCCAGCAGCGTAGGGACAGGAGAATATGGCTACACCTTC; CDR3 protein: CASSVGTGEYGYTF
D gene: -; J gene: TRBJ1-1; V gene: TRBV28; CDR3 length: 14; clone size: -; CDR3 DNA: TGTGCCAGCAGTTCGGAACCCCGGAGCACTGAAGCTTTCTTT; CDR3 protein: CASSSEPRSTEAFF
D gene: -; J gene: TRBJ2-7; V gene: TRBV5-1; CDR3 length: 13; clone size: -; CDR3 DNA: TGCGCCAGCAGCTTAGCGGGCCTCTACGAGCAGTACTTC; CDR3 protein: CASSLAGLYEQYF
D gene: -; J gene: TRBJ1-5; V gene: TRBV27; CDR3 length: 15; clone size: -; CDR3 DNA: TGTGCCAGCAGTTTATCGGGGGGGGGCAATCAGCCCCAGCATTTT; CDR3 protein: CASSLSGGGNQPQHF
D gene: TRBD2; J gene: TRBJ2-7; V gene: TRBV5-1; CDR3 length: 16; clone size: -; CDR3 DNA: TGCGCCAGCAGGTACCTAGCGGGAGGGCCCTCCTACGAGCAGTACTTC; CDR3 protein: CASRYLAGGPSYEQYF
D gene: TRBD2; J gene: TRBJ2-1; V gene: TRBV4-1; CDR3 length: 16; clone size: -; CDR3 DNA: TGCGCCAGCAGCCAAGTAGGCGGGAGTTTCTCGAATGAGCAGTTCTTC; CDR3 protein: CASSQVGGSFSNEQFF
D gene: -; J gene: TRBJ1-2; V gene: TRBV5-5; CDR3 length: 14; clone size: -; CDR3 DNA: TGTGCCAGCAGCGCTTATCAGGACGACTATGGCTACACCTTC; CDR3 protein: CASSAYQDDYGYTF
D gene: TRBD1; J gene: TRBJ1-1; V gene: TRBV2; CDR3 length: 17; clone size: once; CDR3 DNA: TGTGCCAGCAGTGAAGCGCAGGGACAGGGAATGAACACTGAAGCTTTCTTT; CDR3 protein: CASSEAQGQGMNTEAFF
D gene: -; J gene: TRBJ2-7; V gene: TRBV2; CDR3 length: 15; clone size: -; CDR3 DNA: TGTGCCAGCAGTGAAGTAGAGGCGGGCTCATACGAGCAGTACTTC; CDR3 protein: CASSEVEAGSYEQYF
D gene: -; J gene: TRBJ1-1; V gene: TRBV12-3/TRBV12-4; CDR3 length: 13; clone size: -; CDR3 DNA: TGTGCCAGCAGCTCATGGGGGGGGTCTGAAGCTTTCTTT; CDR3 protein: CASSSWGGSEAFF
D gene: -; J gene: TRBJ2-2; V gene: TRBV7-2; CDR3 length: 13; clone size: -; CDR3 DNA: TGTGCCAGCAGCACGGCGGGAAGGGGGGAGCTGTTTTTT; CDR3 protein: CASSTAGRGELFF